This TCR beta chain was recorded in a study of cytotoxic CD8 clonotypes in ibrutinib-treated CLL (dated by TCRdb to about 2021). Turning to the overall study: In this cohort, 15 patients were treatment-naive and roughly ten were relapsed/refractory, while fewer than 18 had unmutated IGHV. Responses were partial in some 24 patients and complete in 2; after median approximately 5.5 years follow-up, around 15 stayed in remission and about twelve progressed. Response samples were taken after a median of 12 months on treatment, ranging from roughly 6 to 36 months. On average, each sample had approximately 250,000 productive templates and tens of thousands of productive rearrangements. Longitudinal samples were obtainable from about 30% of the roughly 86 participants in the trial. Cryopreserved peripheral blood mononuclear cells were obtained prior to treatment, at the time of response, and at either disease progression or sustained remission. Every sample from remission and from progressive disease was obtained while the patients were still on ibrutinib. The investigation overall reported the following: Lymph node repertoires were not examined, and the timing of sampling was not matched between patients in sustained remission and those whose disease progressed. Clonality rose at ibrutinib response, remained stable during sustained remission, and dropped back toward baseline at progression. At baseline, clonality was higher than in age-matched healthy donors and showed a strong correlation with circulating CD8+ T-cell counts. Public clonotypes were found to be uncommon and were observed to contract or remain stable during treatment; the increase in clonality was shown to reflect expansion of private clonotypes at ibrutinib response.

For TCR beta library preparation, 1.5 to 2 micrograms of genomic DNA were isolated from cryopreserved PBMCs. Longitudinal blood samples from CLL patients on ibrutinib monotherapy were analyzed using high-throughput TCR beta sequencing. The patients took part in an open-label, single-center phase 2 trial of ibrutinib monotherapy. There are a few counts of this clone. Its antigen is not yet known. No qualities accompany the bases; no much larger clone lies one base away. Each clonotype received, on average, around 9.6x coverage in deep resolution sequencing performed on a MiSeq, where the target depth lay between 1 in 1 million and 1 in 200,000 T cells. The immunoSEQ hsTCRB Kit was used to generate TCR beta libraries. As for the original processing: ImmunoSEQ Data Assistant and ImmunoSEQ Analyzer were used for data analysis, and V, D and J genes were assigned according to IMGT definitions. Clonality, which ranges from 0 to 1, was calculated by subtracting the normalized Shannon entropy of productive rearrangement frequencies from one. Only overrepresented clonotypes making up at least 0.05% of the repertoire of each patient were included in the public clonotype analysis. Some 12 age-matched healthy donor repertoires from immuneACCESS served as clonality controls. As stored in TCRdb, this immuneACCESS dataset retains in-frame rearrangements with V and J assigned. A fraction of the clones does not appear; measured against another copy, unresolved V genes explain less than half of the discrepancy, and the remainder lacks a known reason. Clonal size and the V and J genes are those of that table, whereas D and trimming came from the DNA. The table for this sample lists 300,000 to 400,000 clones; around 66% of them were counted only once. The ten largest make up around 6.6% of the sample.

Trimming at the junction amounts to 3 bases on V and 8 bases on J, and the germline ends lie 13 bases apart. The CDR3, cysteine through phenylalanine, is 13 amino acids long. CDR3 DNA only is kept here, 39 bases in frame from base 1. The germline V gene gives CDR1 as SNHLY and CDR2 as FYNNEI. The V and J genes are TRBV2 and TRBJ1-1; TRBD1 might be the D gene, on 6 matching bases. This sample comprised PBMCs, obtained after 36 months of ibrutinib treatment. The TCR sequence derives from a human donor with chronic lymphocytic leukemia. The bases read TGTGCCAGCAGTGAGGGGGCGTGGGGAGAAGCTTTCTTT. It codes for CASSEGAWGEAFF.